The 27 T cell receptor beta chains given below trace back to one sample, sequenced in a study of blood T cell repertoires in COVID-19 (dated by TCRdb to the early 2020s). Receptor amplification or capture employed the immunoSEQ multiplex PCR assay. TCRdb provides this immuneACCESS table in a form limited to in-frame rearrangements. Some clones are lacking; in checked studies, under half of them reflect an unresolved V gene, and why the rest are absent is not known. This sample is represented by 80,000 to 90,000 clones; roughly nine tenths of them were singletons. Of the sample, 5% to 6.5% is held by the ten largest clones. The material sequenced was peripheral blood. The receptors here all came from a man aged 55 to 69 with acute or convalescent COVID-19.

The rearrangement joins TRBV5-1 to TRBJ1-1, with TRBD1 identical over 7 bases. Germline lookup yields CDR1 SGHRS and CDR2 YFSETQ. The CDR3 runs 15 residues. V lost 0 bases and J lost 1; bases outside the gene matches: 3. This chain's CDR3 is CASSLAGQQNTEAFF. The CDR3 nucleotides read TGCGCCAGCAGCTTGGCGGGACAGCAGAACACTGAAGCTTTCTTT.

The chain carries TRBV19 and TRBJ1-2, with unresolved D. The CDR3 extends over 11 amino acids. Trimming took 8 bases from V and 6 from J, leaving 10 bases between them. Germline V lookup: CDR1 LNHDA, CDR2 SQIVND (reference sequence). This CDR3 is CASGPRDGYTF. The CDR3 region has the DNA TGTGCCAGTGGTCCGAGGGATGGCTACACCTTC.

The chain has TRBV2 and TRBJ1-2, with a weak D call TRBD1 (5 bases). CDR3 length equals 12 residues. Trimming shortened V by 7 bases and J by 4 bases, and 10 bases separated the two germline ends. Germline V CDR1 and CDR2: SNHLY, FYNNEI. DNA for the CDR3: TGTGCCAGCACCGACAGAGTCTATGGCTACACCTTC. It yields the protein CASTDRVYGYTF.

This chain links TRBV10-3 with TRBJ2-3, with D perhaps matching TRBD1 (6 bases). Deletions cut 0 bases from V and 2 bases from J, with 15 bases between. In germline, CDR1 is ENHRY, CDR2 SYGVKD. The CDR3 is 17 residues long. The CDR3 sequence is CAISESQGSWDTDTQYF. The CDR3 bases are TGTGCCATCAGTGAGTCACAGGGAAGTTGGGACACAGATACGCAGTATTTT.

V usage is TRBV6-5 and J usage is TRBJ2-7; no reliable D call. Deletions cut 5 bases from V and 9 bases from J, with 8 bases between. The germline V gene has CDR1 MNHEY and CDR2 SVGAGI. This CDR3 contains 10 residues. The CDR3 DNA sequence: TGTGCCAGCAGTACTGAGGTGCAGTACTTC. Its protein is CASSTEVQYF.

This chain uses TRBV5-1 with TRBJ2-1; 7 bases are shared with TRBD2. The CDR3 covers 16 residues. With 0 bases clipped from V and 1 base from J, the junction kept 4 bases outside the gene matches. Germline CDR1 reads SGHRS; CDR2 reads YFSETQ. The CDR3 DNA is TGCGCCAGCAGCTTGGGAGCGGGGAGATCCTACAATGAGCAGTTCTTC. Protein product: CASSLGAGRSYNEQFF.

The CDR3, as DNA: TGTGCCAGCAGCCTCCAGACAGCTTATAGCAATCAGCCCCAGCATTTT. Encoded protein: CASSLQTAYSNQPQHF. This chain uses TRBV6-2 or TRBV6-3 with TRBJ1-5; D possibly corresponds to TRBD1 (5 bases). Germline values: CDR1 MNHEY, CDR2 SVGEGT. This CDR3 is 16 amino acids long. V lost 6 bases and J 0 bases, leaving 15 bases between the germline ends.

Written as DNA, the CDR3 is TGTGCCAGCCGGCAGGGCGCAACTAATGAAAAACTGTTTTTT. Its protein is CASRQGATNEKLFF. This chain uses TRBV2 with TRBJ1-4; D possibly corresponds to TRBD1 (5 bases). V gave up 8 bases and J gave up 0 bases, with 10 bases separating them. In germline, CDR1 is SNHLY, CDR2 FYNNEI. The CDR3 extends over 14 amino acids.

This chain links TRBV20-1 with TRBJ1-2; D ambiguous. This CDR3 contains 11 residues. Trimming stripped 4 bases from V and 11 bases from J, with 14 bases between. Germline V gene data show CDR1 as DFQATT and CDR2 as SNEGSKA (reference sequence). In DNA form, the CDR3 reads TGCAGTGCTATCGTGGGGAGGTTTTACACCTTC. Amino acid sequence: CSAIVGRFYTF.

The CDR3 protein is CASSPTLRGGYGYTF. In DNA form, the CDR3 reads TGTGCCAGCAGCCCCACCCTCAGGGGCGGCTATGGCTACACCTTC. The chain links TRBV28 to TRBJ1-2, with D possibly matching TRBD1 (6 bases). The germline V gene encodes CDR1 MDHEN and CDR2 SYDVKM. Trimming removed 6 bases from V and 4 bases from J, with 18 bases in between. CDR3 length: 15 amino acids.

The genes are TRBV7-6 and TRBJ1-2; 9 bases map to TRBD1. CDR3 length: 15 amino acids. From germline, CDR1 is SGHVS and CDR2 FNYEAQ. The V and J ends lost 3 bases and 2 bases, in that order; junction bases with no gene match: 4. The chain's CDR3 is CASSLGTGPNYGYTF. In nucleotides, the CDR3 is TGTGCCAGCAGCTTGGGGACAGGGCCAAACTATGGCTACACCTTC. The entire variable domain, with the rest obtained from reference TRBV7-6 and TRBJ1-2, is as follows: GAGVSQSPRYKVTKRGQDVALRCDPISGHVSLYWYRQALGQGPEFLTYFNYEAQQDKSGLPNDRFSAERPEGSISTLTIQRTEQRDSAMYRCASSLGTGPNYGYTFGSGTRLTVV.

The chain joins TRBV18 to TRBJ2-5, with 9 nucleotides matching TRBD2. The CDR3 length is 14 residues. CDR1 KGHSH and CDR2 LQKENI come from the germline V gene. J was trimmed by 1 base and V by 6 bases; bases with no gene match: 3. CDR3 sequence (DNA): TGTGCCAGCTCGTTTAGCGGGGGCCAAGAGACCCAGTACTTC. Its translation: CASSFSGGQETQYF.

This chain uses TRBV12-5 with TRBJ2-7, with TRBD1 matching 9 bases. Germline CDR1 reads LGHNT; CDR2 reads FRNRAP. With 4 bases clipped from V and 1 base from J, the junction kept 11 bases outside the gene matches. This CDR3 spans 17 amino acids. CDR3 in amino acids: CASGSASTGTGSYEQYF. The DNA for the CDR3 is TGTGCTAGTGGTTCGGCTAGTACCGGGACAGGGTCCTACGAGCAGTACTTC.

This chain uses TRBV5-1 with TRBJ2-7; no definite D call. Per the germline V gene, CDR1 is SGHRS and CDR2 is YFSETQ. This CDR3 is 13 amino acids long. Trimming removed 0 bases at V and 1 base at J, with 5 bases between. CDR3 DNA: TGCGCCAGCAGCTTGGAACAGTCCTACGAGCAGTACTTC. It is translated as CASSLEQSYEQYF.

The chain is built from TRBV2 and TRBJ2-2; 9 bases are a match to TRBD1. V gave up 9 bases and J gave up 4 bases; unmatched junction bases: 9. CDR1 SNHLY and CDR2 FYNNEI come from the germline V gene. The CDR3 extends over 15 amino acids. The CDR3 sequence: CARQQGARSTGELFF. In DNA form, the CDR3 reads TGTGCCAGACAACAGGGGGCCAGGAGCACCGGGGAGCTGTTTTTT.

This clone has a single count. This chain uses TRBV5-5 with TRBJ1-2; D perhaps matches TRBD1 (6 bases). V lost 2 bases, J lost 5 bases, and 13 bases lay in between. The CDR3 spans 14 residues. Germline V gene data show CDR1 as SGHKS and CDR2 as YYEKEE (reference sequence). The DNA for the CDR3 is TGTGCCAGCAGCTTACAGGGATCAGAGTATGGCTACACCTTC. Encoded protein: CASSLQGSEYGYTF.

The chain couples TRBV12-5 to TRBJ2-5; possible D gene TRBD1, 6 bases. V lost 1 base and J 5 bases, leaving 14 bases between the germline ends. The CDR3 has 15 residues. Looked up from germline, CDR1 is LGHNT and CDR2 is FRNRAP. The CDR3 DNA reads TGTGCTAGTGGTTTGGGGACACAGGGTTACGAGACCCAGTACTTC. The encoded protein is CASGLGTQGYETQYF.

J is TRBJ1-2 and V is TRBV19; D may be TRBD1 (6 bases). The CDR3 contains 13 residues. Germline lookup yields CDR1 LNHDA and CDR2 SQIVND (reference sequence). The V gene lost 7 bases and the J gene lost 6 bases, with 15 bases spanning the gap. The CDR3 region is CASTPRQGNGYTF. In DNA, the CDR3 is TGTGCCAGTACCCCGCGGCAGGGGAATGGCTACACCTTC. Filled out from reference TRBV19 and TRBJ1-2, the complete variable domain reads DGGITQSPKYLFRKEGQNVTLSCEQNLNHDAMYWYRQDPGQGLRLIYYSQIVNDFQKGDIAEGYSVSREKKESFPLTVTSAQKNPTAFYLCASTPRQGNGYTFGSGTRLTVV.

V usage is TRBV6-5 and J usage is TRBJ2-5; 7 nucleotides match TRBD2. V shed 6 bases, J shed 1 base, and the junction held 8 bases outside the gene matches. Germline V CDR1 and CDR2: MNHEY, SVGAGI. This CDR3 region has 15 residues. CDR3 amino acids: CASSPQGLSQETQYF. CDR3 in DNA: TGTGCCAGCAGCCCCCAGGGACTATCCCAAGAGACCCAGTACTTC.

The rearrangement joins TRBV19 to TRBJ1-2; 9 bases are a match to TRBD1. The CDR3 consists of 14 residues. Germline CDR1 is LNHDA and CDR2 is SQIVND (reference sequence). With V trimmed by 4 bases and J by 6 bases, 6 bases remained unmatched. CDR3 region: CASSTPDRGDGYTF. CDR3 in DNA: TGTGCCAGTAGTACACCGGACAGGGGAGATGGCTACACCTTC.

This clone has a handful of counts. The chain links TRBV6-5 to TRBJ1-4, with 9 bases identical to TRBD1. Germline trimming cut 5 bases from V and 7 bases from J; bases unmatched to any gene: 5. The CDR3 totals 14 residues. From germline, CDR1 is MNHEY and CDR2 SVGAGI. This chain's CDR3 is CASSPGQGFEKLFF. The CDR3 bases are TGTGCCAGCAGTCCGGGACAGGGATTTGAAAAACTGTTTTTT.

The chain recombines TRBV6-5 with TRBJ1-3, with a tentative D call TRBD1 (5 bases). The CDR3 extends over 15 amino acids. Germline CDR1 is MNHEY and CDR2 is SVGAGI. The V end lost 4 bases, the J end lost 0 bases, and 10 bases lay between the germline ends. The CDR3 DNA reads as TGTGCCAGCAGTTTACAGGTCCTCTCTGGAAACACCATATATTTT. Its protein product is CASSLQVLSGNTIYF.

The chain links TRBV12-3 or TRBV12-4 to TRBJ2-7; D perhaps matches TRBD1 (5 bases). The CDR3 totals 13 residues. The V end was cut by 0 bases, the J end by 9 bases, with 12 bases between. Here the CDR3 reads CASSLAQGLRQYF. CDR3 nucleotide sequence: TGTGCCAGCAGTTTAGCGCAGGGTTTGAGGCAGTACTTC.

This rearrangement joins TRBV23-1 to TRBJ2-2; D not resolved. TRBV23-1 is designated an ORF whose function remains uncertain. This CDR3 contains 13 residues. Trimming left V 9 bases short and J 7 bases short, with 15 bases between. This chain's CDR3 is CASTKLVLGELFF. DNA of the CDR3: TGCGCCAGTACGAAGCTCGTCCTCGGGGAGCTGTTTTTT.

The J gene is TRBJ2-3, the V gene TRBV3-1 (or the pseudogene TRBV3-2); 7 nucleotides line up with TRBD2. The trim removed 0 bases at V and 3 bases at J, leaving 3 bases unmatched. This CDR3 region has 15 residues. Germline V gives CDR1 LGHDT, CDR2 YNNKEL (reference sequence). The CDR3 sequence is CASSQDPRGTDTQYF. In nucleotides, the CDR3 is TGTGCCAGCAGCCAAGATCCGCGGGGGACAGATACGCAGTATTTT.

This clone was seen only once. The rearrangement joins TRBV12-5 to TRBJ1-1, with unresolved D. CDR1 and CDR2 (germline): LGHNT, FRNRAP. This CDR3 spans 14 amino acids. Trimming removed 1 base at V and 1 base at J, with 7 bases between. Written as DNA, the CDR3 is TGTGCTAGTGGTTTGGGACAAGGGAACACTGAAGCTTTCTTT. Protein sequence: CASGLGQGNTEAFF.

This rearrangement joins TRBV2 to TRBJ2-7; 7 bases are shared with TRBD1. This CDR3 is built from 14 residues. Germline trimming cut 6 bases from V and 1 base from J; bases unmatched to any gene: 6. CDR1 and CDR2 from the germline V gene are SNHLY and FYNNEI. CDR3 loop: CASRYAGGSYEQYF. CDR3 DNA: TGTGCCAGCAGGTACGCAGGGGGATCCTACGAGCAGTACTTC.